The sequence of this TCR beta chain was determined in a study of CD8 T cells in Susac syndrome. A remark on this clonotype: The junction differs from germline at one of its ends, possibly a read error.

The CDR3 is made up of 18 amino acids. Random-hexamer reverse transcription was applied to about 0.5 to 1 ug RNA. In TCRdb, the immunoSEQ multiplex PCR reads were re-called with MiXCR into one record per CDR3 protein. The data contain around 200,000 distinct CDR3 sequences, approximately 90% of them singletons. The sequencing sample was made of CD8+ T cells from PBMCs. This chain links TRBV12-3 or TRBV12-4 with TRBJ1-2; 10 nucleotides line up with TRBD1. This clonotype was obtained from a human donor with multiple sclerosis. CDR3 region: CASISTWTGGMMDYGYTF. For the CDR3, the DNA is TGTGCCAGCATCTCCACCTGGACAGGGGGAATGATGGACTATGGTTACACCTTC.